The clone carrying this TCR beta chain came up once. The sample belongs to a study of blood T cell repertoires in COVID-19. The wider study: Samples came from the United States, Italy and Spain, spanning acute and convalescent COVID-19. PBMCs, B-cell-depleted T cells, or T cells provided the cDNA or gDNA that made up the material.

J gave up 11 bases and V 5 bases, and 6 bases lay outside the gene matches. CDR3 size: 12 residues. Original handling: Nucleated cell counts were estimated from reference gene primer amplification. Profiled with immunoSEQ multiplex PCR; TCRdb holds only in-frame clones, not every one. For V, J and clone size, that table is used; D and trimming come from the DNA. The repertoire holds some 370,000 clones, with 90% as singletons. The receptor was isolated from a man younger than 35 with active or convalescent COVID-19. V and J are TRBV12-3 or TRBV12-4 and TRBJ1-1; 9 bases match TRBD1. The source material was peripheral blood. The CDR3 loop is CASSLRQGGAFF. The CDR3 DNA reads as TGTGCCAGCAGTCTCCGACAGGGGGGCGCTTTCTTT.